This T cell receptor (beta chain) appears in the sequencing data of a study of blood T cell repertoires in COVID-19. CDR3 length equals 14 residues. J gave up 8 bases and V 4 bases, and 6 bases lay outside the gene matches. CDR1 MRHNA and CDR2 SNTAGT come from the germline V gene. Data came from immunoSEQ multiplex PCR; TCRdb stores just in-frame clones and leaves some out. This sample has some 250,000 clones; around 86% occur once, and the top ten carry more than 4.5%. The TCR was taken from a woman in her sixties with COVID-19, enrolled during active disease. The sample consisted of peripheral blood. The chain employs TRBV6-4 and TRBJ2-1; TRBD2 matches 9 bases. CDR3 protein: CASSGGLAGDEQFF. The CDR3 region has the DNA TGTGCCAGCAGTGGGGGACTAGCCGGCGATGAGCAGTTCTTC.